The subject of this entry is one T cell receptor (beta chain). Its binding antigen is unknown. Qualities for individual bases were not recorded, and no much larger clone is one base off. Taken from cysteine to phenylalanine, the CDR3 has 14 residues. CDR3 DNA only is kept here, 42 bases in frame from base 1. The CDR1 and CDR2 encoded by the germline V gene (reference sequence) are LGHDT and YNNKEL. At the junction V is shortened by 4 bases and J by 5 bases, with 14 bases in between. This entry belongs to a study of blood T cell repertoires in COVID-19 (dated by TCRdb to 2018 to 2020). Regarding the research as a whole: The collaborator samples originated in the United States, Italy and Spain and spanned the acute and convalescent phases of COVID-19. The material from the prospective study consisted of cDNA or gDNA derived from T cells, B-cell-depleted T cells, or PBMCs. The dataset comprised deeply sampled blood TCRbeta repertoires from subjects exposed to, actively infected with, or recovered from COVID-19. A freely available public database, intended as a resource for researchers studying the immune response to SARS-CoV-2, is where the repertoires were released. Samples came from the ongoing ImmuneRACE study (first 160 participants) plus 1,254 subjects from 6 global collaborators. Nearly every sample came with metadata listing a de-identified subject ID, COVID-19 status, age in years and sex. Where available, HLA class I and class II types were taken from metadata supplied by the sample provider and were not determined by assay-based typing.

Broad study findings and their caveats: The quantity of clinical and demographic metadata differed by source and by participant and was supplied without curation.

The immunoSEQ Assay, a bias-controlled multiplex PCR, was used to amplify TCRbeta CDR3 regions from genomic DNA. Per the original workflow: Nucleated cell counts per sample were estimated from amplification of reference gene primers within the assay. Sequence reads were collapsed and filtered to measure the absolute abundance of every unique TCRbeta CDR3 rearrangement. For each sample, productive Simpson clonality was calculated as the square root of Simpson's diversity index over productive rearrangements. The table comes from immuneACCESS by way of TCRdb, which keeps in-frame sequences with V and J called. Part of the clones is missing from these tables; in studies checked, under half for an unresolved V gene and the rest for unknown reasons. The V and J calls and clone size are taken from that table; D and trimming were inferred from the DNA. Recorded for this sample are about 200,000 clones; roughly 89% of them occurred a single time. The leading ten clones occupy about 4% of the sample.

Participants in the prospective study were enrolled through a virtual design, were aged 18 to 89 years, and lived in 24 United States geographic areas. In the prospective study, cohorts were assigned on the basis of participant-reported clinical history obtained from a screening survey and a study questionnaire. In the prospective study, whole blood, serum and a nasopharyngeal or oropharyngeal swab were collected from each participant by mobile phlebotomists. Additional blood draws and questionnaires over an approximately 2-month period could optionally be provided by prospective study participants. Prospective study blood samples were shipped either frozen or at room temperature before DNA extraction.

The sequence derives from a young woman with acute COVID-19. The rearrangement combines TRBV3-1 (or the pseudogene TRBV3-2) with TRBJ1-2, with TRBD1 perhaps the D gene, on 6 matching bases. Sequencing input: PBMCs or T cells enriched from blood (not recorded which). The base sequence is TGTGCCAGCAGCCCGAACGTTGGACAGTATGGCTACACCTTC. This yields the protein CASSPNVGQYGYTF.